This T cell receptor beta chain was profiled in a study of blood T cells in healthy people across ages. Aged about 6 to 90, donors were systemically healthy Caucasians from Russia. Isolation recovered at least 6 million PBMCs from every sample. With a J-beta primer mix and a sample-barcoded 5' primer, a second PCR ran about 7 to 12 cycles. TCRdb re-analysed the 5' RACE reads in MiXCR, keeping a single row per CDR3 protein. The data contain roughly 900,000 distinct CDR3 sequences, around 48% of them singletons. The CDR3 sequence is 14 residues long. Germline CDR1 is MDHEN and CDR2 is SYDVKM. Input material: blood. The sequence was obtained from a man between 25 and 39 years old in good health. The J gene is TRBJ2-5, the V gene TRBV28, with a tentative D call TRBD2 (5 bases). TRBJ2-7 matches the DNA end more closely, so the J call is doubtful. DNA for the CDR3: TGTGCCAGCAGTCCATCGGACGGAGGATACGAGCAGTACTTC. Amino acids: CASSPSDGGYEQYF.